This entry concerns a single T cell receptor (beta chain). This sample is drawn from a study of CD8 T cells in Susac syndrome. CD8+ and CD4+ T cells taken from blood had their TCR beta sequenced. The authors reverse transcribed roughly 0.45 to 1 ug RNA with random hexamers. MiXCR, applied by TCRdb to the immunoSEQ multiplex PCR reads, yields one record per CDR3 protein. The sample lists 100,000 to 150,000 distinct CDR3 sequences; about 95% were seen once. The CDR3 runs to 15 residues. Germline V gives CDR1 MNHEY, CDR2 SVGAGI. V was pared by 4 bases and J by 4 bases, with 7 bases of the junction left unmatched.

The sample was CD8+ T cells from PBMCs. The sequence was collected from a human donor with Susac syndrome. This sequence joins TRBV6-5 and TRBJ1-5, with 7 bases that match TRBD1. The chain's CDR3 is CASSSQGQPNQPQHF. DNA for the CDR3: TGTGCCAGCAGTTCTCAGGGACAGCCGAATCAGCCCCAGCATTTT.